Listed here are 24 T cell receptor beta chains from one sample, sequenced in a study of T cells in Graves' hyperthyroidism and ophthalmopathy. Using RNA transcripts as the source, TCR beta CDR3 regions were amplified. When the TCR CDR3 underwent first-round RT-PCR, the HTBI primer set was used. A single record per CDR3 protein comes from TCRdb applying MiXCR to the multiplex PCR reads. The sample lists hundreds of thousands of distinct CDR3 sequences; roughly 14% were seen once. Sequenced input: blood. The source of these receptors is a woman in her twenties or thirties with Graves' hyperthyroidism that later progressed to Graves' ophthalmopathy.

This clonotype was counted many times. The rearrangement links TRBV14 to TRBJ1-5, with D maybe TRBD1 (5 bases). Germline V gives CDR1 SGHDN, CDR2 FVKESK. The CDR3 runs to 13 residues. V dropped 1 base and J dropped 6 bases, with 7 bases sitting between them. The CDR3 region has the DNA TGTGCCAGCAGCCAAGGAAGGGGTCAGCCCCAGCATTTT. Its protein product is CASSQGRGQPQHF. Combining the CDR3 with reference TRBV14 and TRBJ1-5 gives the whole variable domain EAGVTQFPSHSVIEKGQTVTLRCDPISGHDNLYWYRRVMGKEIKFLLHFVKESKQDESGMPNNRFLAERTGGTYSTLKVQPAELEDSGVYFCASSQGRGQPQHFGDGTRLSIL.

This clonotype was seen ten or more times. The rearrangement uses TRBV15 and TRBJ2-7; 8 nucleotides line up with TRBD2. There are 16 residues in the CDR3. Germline V gene lookup returns CDR1 LNHNV and CDR2 YYDKDF (reference sequence). J gave up 0 bases and V 3 bases, and 7 bases lay outside the gene matches. The CDR3 region is CATSRSGGSPSYEQYF. The CDR3 DNA reads as TGTGCCACCAGCAGGTCGGGGGGGTCCCCCTCCTACGAGCAGTACTTC.

The chain uses TRBV7-2 and TRBJ1-3; a possible D gene is TRBD1 (5 bases). The V end was cut by 4 bases, the J end by 0 bases, with 10 bases between. This CDR3 region has 15 residues. Germline values: CDR1 SGHTA, CDR2 FQGNSA. The CDR3 nucleotides are TGTGCCAGCAGCTCGGGACTGTACTCTGGAAACACCATATATTTT. Its translation: CASSSGLYSGNTIYF.

This clonotype was found many times. The rearrangement joins TRBV5-6 to TRBJ1-1, with D perhaps TRBD1 (5 bases). The CDR3 has 15 residues. V shed 3 bases and J shed 3 bases, with 15 bases lying between them. The germline V gene encodes CDR1 SGHDT and CDR2 YYEEEE. The CDR3 loop reads CASSSRDVGDTEAFF. Written as DNA, the CDR3 is TGTGCCAGCAGCTCCAGGGACGTGGGCGACACTGAAGCTTTCTTT.

This clonotype was seen many times. The rearrangement links TRBV11-3 to TRBJ2-7; 9 bases are shared with TRBD2. The CDR3 has 15 residues. Germline-derived CDR1 and CDR2 are SGHNT and YENEEA. After removal of 1 base from V and 3 bases from J, the junction contained 4 bases not matched to a gene. CDR3 sequence: CASSLVLAGHYEQYF. CDR3 nucleotide sequence: TGTGCCAGCAGCTTAGTACTAGCGGGTCACTACGAGCAGTACTTC.

The rearrangement uses TRBV27 and TRBJ1-2; D is unclear. CDR1 is MNHEY and CDR2 is SMNVEV in the germline V gene (reference sequence). With 7 bases removed from V and 0 bases from J, the gap between germline ends came to 9 bases. The CDR3 extends over 13 amino acids. CDR3 sequence: CASMGYANYGYTF. The CDR3 DNA follows: TGTGCCAGCATGGGCTACGCTAACTATGGCTACACCTTC.

This clonotype appeared many times. The chain recombines TRBV2 with TRBJ2-7, with 9 nucleotides matching TRBD2. V shed 8 bases and J 7 bases; nucleotides not matched to a gene: 15. Germline assignment: CDR1 SNHLY and CDR2 FYNNEI. The CDR3 is 15 amino acids. CDR3 coding DNA: TGTGCCAGCGCTACCTATGGAGCGGGAGGTGGGGAGCAGTACTTC. Encoded protein: CASATYGAGGGEQYF.

The chain is built from TRBV27 and TRBJ1-1; D perhaps matches TRBD1 (5 bases). Trimming took off 5 bases at V and 0 bases at J, with 13 bases between the two ends. Germline CDR1 and CDR2: MNHEY and SMNVEV (reference sequence). CDR3 length: 15 amino acids. The CDR3 protein is CASSTPGRMNTEAFF. CDR3 DNA: TGTGCCAGCAGTACCCCGGGACGCATGAACACTGAAGCTTTCTTT.

The CDR3 is CASSITMGLASDTQYF. Here the CDR3 DNA reads TGTGCCAGCAGCATTACTATGGGACTAGCGTCAGATACGCAGTATTTT. This chain uses TRBV6-1 with TRBJ2-3, with TRBD2 matching 10 bases. CDR1 MNHNS and CDR2 SASEGT come from the germline V gene. The CDR3 runs 16 residues. Trimming took 6 bases from V and 4 from J; bases not matched to a gene: 10.

This clonotype was picked up many times. V is TRBV27 and J is TRBJ1-1; the D gene is possibly TRBD1 (5 bases). The CDR3 runs to 15 residues. CDR1 MNHEY and CDR2 SMNVEV come from the germline V gene (reference sequence). Between the trimmed V and J ends, which lost 5 bases and 2 bases, there was a span of 15 bases. CDR3: CASSTGAPLNTEAFF. CDR3 coding DNA: TGTGCCAGCAGTACCGGGGCCCCGCTAAACACTGAAGCTTTCTTT.

The sample holds many counts of this clonotype. The V call is TRBV20-1, the J call TRBJ2-1, with 7 nucleotides matching TRBD1. Germline CDR1 reads DFQATT; CDR2 reads SNEGSKA (reference sequence). Trimming took 2 bases from V and 6 from J; bases not matched to a gene: 4. The CDR3 has 13 amino acids. CDR3 DNA: TGCAGTGCTAGACAGGGGGATTCCAATGAGCAGTTCTTC. This encodes CSARQGDSNEQFF.

This clonotype was detected only a few times. The V call is TRBV6-6, the J call TRBJ1-1; D gene uncertain. Per the germline V gene, CDR1 is MNHNY and CDR2 is SVGAGI (reference sequence). V was cut by 0 bases and J by 3 bases, with 2 bases left in between. This CDR3 has 12 residues. The CDR3 coding sequence is TGTGCCAGCAGTTACTCGGACACTGAAGCTTTCTTT. Translated: CASSYSDTEAFF.

The chain combines TRBV5-1 with TRBJ2-7; possible D gene TRBD2, 6 bases. The ends were cut back, 0 bases at V and 5 bases at J, with 9 bases in the middle. Germline V lookup: CDR1 SGHRS, CDR2 YFSETQ. This CDR3 is built from 13 residues. The CDR3 sequence: CASSLEGGDEQYF. The CDR3 DNA is TGCGCCAGCAGCTTGGAGGGAGGCGACGAGCAGTACTTC.

This clonotype was counted many times. A much larger clone differs from this one at a single base, so this may be a read error. The chain uses TRBV4-2 and TRBJ1-1; no definite D call. Deletions cut 0 bases from V and 0 bases from J, with 2 bases between. The CDR3 has 13 residues. Germline loops: CDR1 LGHNA, CDR2 YNFKEQ. For the CDR3, the DNA is TGTGCCAGCAGCCAAGAACTGAACACTGAAGCTTTCTTT. This encodes CASSQELNTEAFF.

This clonotype was seen repeatedly, ten times or more. This chain links TRBV24-1 with TRBJ2-5; possibly TRBD1 for D (5 bases). Trimming stripped 1 base from V and 4 bases from J, with 9 bases between. Germline assignment: CDR1 KGHDR and CDR2 SFDVKD. The CDR3 has 14 amino acids. As DNA, the CDR3 is TGTGCCACCAGTGATTTCAGGGTCGGAGAGACCCAGTACTTC. Translating gives CATSDFRVGETQYF.

This clonotype was seen ten or more times. At one end the junction does not follow the germline gene, possibly because of a read error. The rearrangement joins TRBV12-3 or TRBV12-4 to TRBJ1-2, with D perhaps TRBD1 (5 bases). This CDR3 has 13 amino acids. CDR3 residues: CASSLGARGGYTF. CDR3 DNA sequence: TGTGCCAGCAGCTTAGGGGCAAGAGGTGGCTACACCTTC.

A few counts support this clonotype. Possible read error: a much larger clone is one base away. V is TRBV10-3 and J is TRBJ1-5; 7 positions agree with TRBD1. CDR3 size: 17 residues. From germline, CDR1 is ENHRY and CDR2 SYGVKD. With V trimmed by 3 bases and J by 5 bases, 13 bases remained unmatched. The CDR3 DNA reads as TGTGCCATCAGTGACGTAGGACGACAGGGAGACTATCAGCCCCAGCATTTT. Amino acid sequence: CAISDVGRQGDYQPQHF.

At least ten counts were recorded for this clonotype. The chain combines TRBV24-1 with TRBJ1-4, with D perhaps TRBD1 (5 bases). V was trimmed by 1 base and J by 4 bases, leaving 9 bases between them. The CDR3 length is 15 residues. CDR1 is KGHDR, CDR2 SFDVKD, per germline. CDR3 loop: CATSDFVGDNEKLFF. The DNA of the CDR3 is TGTGCCACCAGTGATTTTGTGGGGGATAATGAAAAACTGTTTTTT.

The sample holds many counts of this clonotype. The J gene is TRBJ2-7, the V gene TRBV12-5; 9 bases match TRBD2. The CDR3 is made up of 14 amino acids. Germline loops: CDR1 LGHNT, CDR2 FRNRAP. With V trimmed by 1 base and J by 5 bases, 3 bases remained unmatched. CDR3 sequence: CASGLGSGSNEQYF. The CDR3 DNA sequence: TGTGCTAGTGGTTTGGGTAGCGGGAGTAACGAGCAGTACTTC.

This clonotype came up many times. The chain is built from TRBV6-1 and TRBJ1-1; D is undetermined. V dropped 5 bases and J dropped 7 bases, with 17 bases sitting between them. The germline CDR1 and CDR2 sequences are MNHNS and SASEGT. CDR3 length: 14 residues. CDR3 nucleotide sequence: TGTGCCAGCAGTAGGGAAACGGGCTTTAATGAAGCTTTCTTT. Amino acid sequence: CASSRETGFNEAFF.

This clonotype appeared a few times. The J gene is TRBJ2-7, the V gene TRBV3-1; 10 bases fit TRBD2. Germline V CDR1 and CDR2: LGHDT, YNNKEL (reference sequence). The CDR3 extends over 16 amino acids. Trimming at V came to 4 bases and at J to 4 bases, leaving 10 bases not matched to a gene. DNA of the CDR3: TGTGCCAGCAGCCCGTCGGGGCTAGCGGGAGTTTACGAGCAGTACTTC. It yields the protein CASSPSGLAGVYEQYF.

This clonotype was recorded at least ten times. This chain uses TRBV6-1 with TRBJ2-6; D gene unclear. V dropped 10 bases and J dropped 0 bases, with 7 bases sitting between them. The CDR3 runs to 13 residues. CDR1 is MNHNS, CDR2 SASEGT, per germline. The CDR3 DNA reads as TGTGCCACCGCGAGCTCTGGGGCCAACGTCCTGACTTTC. Translation: CATASSGANVLTF.

J is TRBJ1-5 and V is TRBV19, with D possibly matching TRBD1 (6 bases). V was trimmed by 7 bases and J by 3 bases, leaving 25 bases between them. CDR3 length: 18 amino acids. Germline V gene data show CDR1 as LNHDA and CDR2 as SQIVND (reference sequence). Written as DNA, the CDR3 is TGTGCCAGTATAGGGACGGGGGGCTTTTCGGCCCACAATCAGCCCCAGCATTTT. Amino acid sequence: CASIGTGGFSAHNQPQHF.

This clonotype occurred many times. This chain connects TRBV2 to TRBJ1-2; a possible D gene is TRBD1 (5 bases). CDR1 is SNHLY, CDR2 FYNNEI, per germline. Deletions cut 4 bases from V and 8 bases from J, with 14 bases between. The CDR3 runs to 13 residues. The CDR3 loop is CASSVEGLGGYTF. The DNA for the CDR3 is TGTGCCAGCAGTGTTGAGGGGCTGGGGGGCTACACCTTC.